Listed here are 23 T cell receptor beta chains from one sample, sequenced in a study of cytotoxic CD8 clonotypes in ibrutinib-treated CLL. Data came from immunoSEQ multiplex PCR; TCRdb stores just in-frame clones and leaves some out. The sample consists of about 300,000 clones, approximately 76% of them appearing once. The source was PBMCs, collected at disease progression, from a patient treated with ibrutinib. The receptors stem from a human donor with chronic lymphocytic leukemia.

For the CDR3, the DNA is TGCGCCAGCAGCTTGGCCAGAACAGGGCTCTACGAGCAGTACTTC. The encoded protein is CASSLARTGLYEQYF. V is TRBV5-1 and J is TRBJ2-7, with D possibly TRBD1 on 6 matching bases. With 0 bases removed from V and 3 bases from J, the gap between germline ends came to 13 bases. Germline V CDR1 and CDR2: SGHRS, YFSETQ. There are 15 residues in the CDR3.

This clone was found once. J is TRBJ2-3 and V is TRBV28; 11 bases map to TRBD2. The CDR3 contains 19 residues. J lost 0 bases, V lost 4 bases, and 12 bases had no gene match. Germline V lookup: CDR1 MDHEN, CDR2 SYDVKM. The CDR3 protein is CASSSTGTSGPYSTDTQYF. The CDR3 DNA follows: TGTGCCAGCAGTTCAACCGGGACTAGCGGTCCCTATAGCACAGATACGCAGTATTTT.

The chain combines TRBV6-6 with TRBJ2-7; D uncertain. Germline V CDR1 and CDR2: MNHNY, SVGAGI (reference sequence). The V and J ends lost 8 bases and 2 bases respectively, with 10 bases between them. This CDR3 spans 12 amino acids. In DNA, the CDR3 is TGTGCCAGCCTGGGCAAAACCTACGAGCAGTACTTC. Translated: CASLGKTYEQYF.

The V gene is TRBV7-8, the J gene TRBJ2-1; tentatively, D is TRBD2 (6 bases). Trimming took 6 bases from V and 4 from J, leaving 19 bases between them. Germline V gives CDR1 SGHVS, CDR2 FQNEAQ. There are 16 residues in the CDR3. CDR3 protein: CASSERGREAYNEQFF. CDR3 coding DNA: TGTGCCAGCAGTGAGCGAGGCAGGGAGGCGTACAATGAGCAGTTCTTC.

The V gene is TRBV6-6, the J gene TRBJ2-4; D is ambiguous. Germline CDR1 reads MNHNY; CDR2 reads SVGAGI (reference sequence). The CDR3 sequence is 15 residues long. Trimming took 6 bases from V and 0 from J, leaving 12 bases between them. CDR3 sequence reads: CASSPGELAKNIQYF. The CDR3 DNA follows: TGTGCCAGCAGCCCCGGAGAACTAGCCAAAAACATTCAGTACTTC.

The V call is TRBV6-5, the J call TRBJ1-1, with a possible D match to TRBD1 (5 bases). Germline V lookup: CDR1 MNHEY, CDR2 SVGAGI. The CDR3 spans 15 residues. Trimming took 2 bases from V and 1 from J, leaving 11 bases between them. DNA of the CDR3: TGTGCCAGCAGTTACGTCCCAGGGCGGAACACTGAAGCTTTCTTT. It is translated as CASSYVPGRNTEAFF.

The rearrangement uses TRBV28 and TRBJ2-3; no definite D call. The CDR3 runs to 15 residues. V was shortened by 5 bases and J by 6 bases, with 18 bases between the two germline ends. In germline, CDR1 is MDHEN, CDR2 SYDVKM. CDR3 protein: CASSPSWAGQDTQYF. DNA of the CDR3: TGTGCCAGCAGTCCTTCCTGGGCTGGCCAGGATACGCAGTATTTT.

The chain links TRBV21-1 to TRBJ2-7; the table gives TRBD1 as D, unverified against the DNA. TRBV21-1 is deemed a pseudogene. This CDR3 is built from 18 residues. The CDR3 nucleotides are TGTGCCAGCAGCAAAGGGACAGGGGGCCAATTCCACAGGTACGAGCAGTACTTC. The encoded protein is CASSKGTGGQFHRYEQYF.

The chain uses TRBV7-9 and TRBJ2-1; 7 bases are shared with TRBD2. This CDR3 has 16 residues. With 3 bases clipped from V and 9 bases from J, the junction kept 14 bases outside the gene matches. Germline values: CDR1 SEHNR, CDR2 FQNEAQ (reference sequence). The CDR3 region is CASSFQGGSSDPEQFF. CDR3 bases: TGTGCCAGCAGCTTCCAAGGCGGGAGTTCAGACCCTGAGCAGTTCTTC.

J is TRBJ2-5 and V is TRBV15, with no clear D. The CDR3 length is 14 residues. Germline V gene data show CDR1 as LNHNV and CDR2 as YYDKDF (reference sequence). Trimming took off 5 bases at V and 5 bases at J, with 15 bases between the two ends. The CDR3 coding sequence is TGTGCCACCAGCGGACGATCATGGGCGGAGACCCAGTACTTC. Its protein is CATSGRSWAETQYF.

In DNA form, the CDR3 reads TGTGCCAGCAGCGTAGGACAGATCTATGGCTACACCTTC. This encodes CASSVGQIYGYTF. The genes are TRBV9 and TRBJ1-2, with D maybe TRBD1 (5 bases). The V gene lost 0 bases and the J gene lost 4 bases, with 7 bases spanning the gap. The CDR3 is 13 residues long. Germline V CDR1 and CDR2: SGDLS, YYNGEE.

The chain is built from TRBV10-3 and TRBJ1-2; a weak D match, TRBD1 (5 bases). Germline loops: CDR1 ENHRY, CDR2 SYGVKD. The CDR3 runs to 13 residues. V dropped 7 bases and J dropped 4 bases, with 13 bases sitting between them. CDR3 DNA sequence: TGTGCCATCACTAAGACAGACGTCTATGGCTACACCTTC. Its protein is CAITKTDVYGYTF.

The chain is built from TRBV7-2 and TRBJ2-3, with 7 nucleotides matching TRBD2. Germline V CDR1 and CDR2: SGHTA, FQGNSA. The V and J ends lost 4 bases and 4 bases, in that order; junction bases with no gene match: 11. The CDR3 is made up of 16 amino acids. CDR3: CASSYFRGRVADTQYF. In DNA, the CDR3 is TGTGCCAGCAGCTACTTCCGCGGGAGAGTGGCAGATACGCAGTATTTT.

V usage is TRBV19 and J usage is TRBJ2-3, with a possible D match to TRBD1 (5 bases). Deletions cut 10 bases from V and 0 bases from J, with 20 bases between. Per germline, CDR1 LNHDA and CDR2 SQIVND (reference sequence). The CDR3 runs to 16 residues. The DNA of the CDR3 is TGTGCCACTCATCCTTCTAGACAGACTAGCACAGATACGCAGTATTTT. It yields the protein CATHPSRQTSTDTQYF.

This clone was counted once. The V gene is TRBV7-9, the J gene TRBJ2-2; D is unresolved. V lost 9 bases and J 0 bases, leaving 8 bases between the germline ends. Germline CDR1 SEHNR, CDR2 FQNEAQ (reference sequence). The CDR3 length is 13 residues. The CDR3 bases are TGTGCCAGACAGTCCCCGAACACCGGGGAGCTGTTTTTT. It specifies CARQSPNTGELFF. The entire variable domain, with the rest obtained from reference TRBV7-9 and TRBJ2-2, is as follows: DTGVSQNPRHKITKRGQNVTFRCDPISEHNRLYWYRQTLGQGPEFLTYFQNEAQLEKSRLLSDRFSAERPKGSFSTLEIQRTEQGDSAMYLCARQSPNTGELFFGEGSRLTVL.

This clone was counted a few times. The V gene is TRBV25-1, the J gene TRBJ2-7; D is ambiguous. V lost 4 bases to trimming and J lost 4 bases, with 5 bases between them. CDR3 length equals 11 residues. Germline CDR1 is MGHDK and CDR2 is SYGVNS. CDR3 nucleotides: TGTGCCAGCAGTGGAGCATACGAGCAGTACTTC. Its translation: CASSGAYEQYF.

The chain joins TRBV5-6 to TRBJ2-7; weak D call: TRBD2 (5 bases). Between the trimmed V and J ends, which lost 3 bases and 4 bases, there was a span of 8 bases. In germline, CDR1 is SGHDT, CDR2 YYEEEE. CDR3 size: 12 residues. CDR3 in DNA: TGTGCCAGCAGCTCCCCGGGGTACGAGCAGTACTTC. It yields the protein CASSSPGYEQYF.

This chain connects TRBV7-6 to TRBJ2-3; the match to TRBD1 covers 8 bases. Germline lookup yields CDR1 SGHVS and CDR2 FNYEAQ. CDR3 size: 16 residues. V was clipped by 5 bases and J by 1 base; unmatched bases: 8. The CDR3 nucleotides are TGTGCCAGCAGCCCCGAGGCGACAGGGGGCACAGATACGCAGTATTTT. Amino acids: CASSPEATGGTDTQYF.

This clone appeared many times. Compared with germline, one end of the junction differs, possibly owing to a read error. The chain uses TRBV7-9 and TRBJ2-5; TRBD1 might be the D (6 bases). Per germline, CDR1 SEHNR and CDR2 FQNEAQ (reference sequence). This CDR3 has 14 residues. CDR3 DNA: TGTGCCAGCAGCTTCGGACAGAGCTCCGGGGCTTGGGACTTC. As protein: CASSFGQSSGAWDF.

The chain has TRBV11-3 and TRBJ2-3; 15 bases align to TRBD2. Germline V gives CDR1 SGHNT, CDR2 YENEEA. The CDR3 spans 17 residues. Losses at the gene ends were 5 bases for V and 2 bases for J; bases not matched to a gene: 5. The CDR3 is CASSPGLAGGNTDTQYF. DNA for the CDR3: TGTGCCAGCAGCCCCGGACTAGCGGGAGGGAACACAGATACGCAGTATTTT.

The chain joins TRBV28 to TRBJ2-1, with 11 bases matching TRBD2. With V trimmed by 3 bases and J by 8 bases, 9 bases remained unmatched. CDR3 size: 16 residues. Germline assignment: CDR1 MDHEN and CDR2 SYDVKM. The CDR3 is CASSFSGLAAGDEQFF. In DNA, the CDR3 is TGTGCCAGCAGTTTTTCGGGACTAGCGGCTGGAGATGAGCAGTTCTTC.

The rearrangement uses TRBV7-7 and TRBJ2-1; the D gene could be TRBD1 or TRBD2 (5 bases each). The V end was cut by 5 bases, the J end by 3 bases, with 14 bases between. Germline CDR1 reads SSHAT; CDR2 reads FNYEAQ (reference sequence). The CDR3 is 15 amino acids. DNA for the CDR3: TGTGCCAGCAGCCCACTCTTTGGGGGCTACAATGAGCAGTTCTTC. Translating gives CASSPLFGGYNEQFF.

In this sample, this clone turned up a few times. V is TRBV27 and J is TRBJ2-7; 12 bases align to TRBD2. Germline V CDR1 and CDR2: MNHEY, SMNVEV (reference sequence). The CDR3 contains 17 residues. V lost 6 bases, J lost 6 bases, and 15 bases stayed unmatched. CDR3 DNA: TGTGCCAGCAGGAAGATCCTAGCGGGAGGGCTATCGGGCGAGCAGTACTTC. It is translated as CASRKILAGGLSGEQYF.